This T cell receptor (beta chain) was profiled in a study of control samples from healthy donors and cancer patients. Method: immunoSEQ multiplex PCR; TCRdb's copy keeps in-frame clones and lacks some. The repertoire holds roughly 95,000 clones, with approximately 90% as singletons. The sequence was collected from a woman aged 25 to 39 in good health. Sample: blood.

The CDR3 sequence: CASSLSTVSRAFF. The CDR3 coding sequence is TGTGCCAGCAGTTTATCGACAGTCTCTCGAGCTTTCTTT. This chain joins TRBV28 and TRBJ1-1, with a tentative D call TRBD1 (5 bases). Trimming stripped 1 base from V and 10 bases from J, with 13 bases between. The CDR3 has 13 amino acids. Per the germline V gene, CDR1 is MDHEN and CDR2 is SYDVKM.